This T cell receptor (beta chain) is from a study of lymphopenia after photon versus proton radiotherapy. About this clone: Antigen: not known. The sample carries other DNA sequences with the same CDR3.

Libraries were prepared by immunoSEQ multiplex PCR; TCRdb keeps only in-frame clonotypes and omits some of them. This table has tens of thousands of clones, approximately 87% appearing once. The trim removed 3 bases at V and 4 bases at J, leaving 5 bases unmatched. In germline, CDR1 is SGHRS, CDR2 YFSETQ. The CDR3 sequence is 14 residues long. The study's findings and limits: Survival link was tested only in deceased patients; proton benefit remains a possibility. Post-nadir diversity loss with photons came from oligoclonal expansion, particularly CD8+ Temra cells. Proton therapy kept repertoires fairly stable, unlike photons, which gained effector/memory cells. A bigger post-nadir fall in TCR diversity correlated inversely with survival time in deceased patients.

The chain uses TRBV5-1 and TRBJ2-5; 8 nucleotides line up with TRBD2. The sample was peripheral blood, taken from a patient treated with proton-based radiotherapy. The clonotype originates from a man aged 80 or over with esophageal cancer. The CDR3 sequence: CASSSGLARETQYF. In DNA form, the CDR3 reads TGCGCCAGCAGCTCCGGACTAGCCCGAGAGACCCAGTACTTC.